Listed below are T cell receptor beta chains from one sample, sequenced in a study of beta chain features in type 1 diabetes. Assay: immunoSEQ multiplex PCR; the TCRdb copy retains only in-frame clones and omits some. Of 630,000 or so clones detected, around 15% appear once; the ten largest clones hold just under 0.04%. The sample taken for sequencing was naive CD4+ T cells from blood. Receptors originate from a young man with type 1 diabetes. Both conserved end residues are part of each CDR3. A D gene is named only where the DNA matches it firmly. A row's size may be missing; if present it is once, few, many or a size class.

D gene	V gene	J gene	clone size	CDR3 DNA	CDR3 protein
.	TRBV19	TRBJ1-2	few	TGTGCCTCCTCAGACCGGGCGGGGGCGCCGGGCTACACCTTC	CASSDRAGAPGYTF
.	TRBV7-6	TRBJ2-5	.	TGTGCCAGCAGCTCTGGGACTTCAAAAGAGACCCAGTACTTC	CASSSGTSKETQYF
.	TRBV18	TRBJ1-1	few	TGTGCCAGCTCACTAATTAACATGAACACTGAAGCTTTCTTT	CASSLINMNTEAFF
.	TRBV2	TRBJ1-2	.	TGTGCCAGCAGTTCAGGGGTTTACTATGGCTACACCTTC	CASSSGVYYGYTF
TRBD1	TRBV6-5	TRBJ2-7	few	TGTGCCAGCAGGTACGGGACAGCCTACGAGCAGTACTTC	CASRYGTAYEQYF
.	TRBV9	TRBJ1-1	.	TGTGCCAGCAGCGTAGATGGCCAGGGTCACACTGAAGCTTTCTTT	CASSVDGQGHTEAFF
.	TRBV7-9	TRBJ2-4	few	TGTGCCAGCAGCCCCCGAGGCCTAGCCAAAAACATTCAGTACTTC	CASSPRGLAKNIQYF
TRBD2	TRBV25-1	TRBJ2-2	few	TGTGCCAGCAGCCTCAGCGGGGGGGCCGGGGAGCTGTTTTTT	CASSLSGGAGELFF
.	TRBV6-6	TRBJ1-4	few	TGTGCCAGCAGCCACCGGGACGGTAATGAAAAACTGTTTTTT	CASSHRDGNEKLFF
.	TRBV30	TRBJ1-5	.	TGTGCCTGGAGTACCAGGCTGGATCAGCCCCAGCATTTT	CAWSTRLDQPQHF
.	TRBV15	TRBJ1-5	.	TGTGCCACCAGCAGAGATATGGGCCCGGGAGATCAGCCCCAGCATTTT	CATSRDMGPGDQPQHF
.	TRBV10-3	TRBJ1-2	.	TGTGCCATCAGTGAGTCAAGGGACTATGGCTACACCTTC	CAISESRDYGYTF
.	TRBV5-4	TRBJ2-3	.	TGTGCCAGCAGCTTGAGTCTATTGCCCACAGATACGCAGTATTTT	CASSLSLLPTDTQYF
.	TRBV30	TRBJ1-1	.	TGTGCCTCCCAGAAGAACACTGAAGCTTTCTTT	CASQKNTEAFF
.	TRBV4-3	TRBJ1-4	.	TGCGCCAGCAGCCCTCAGGGTTTTAATGAAAAACTGTTTTTT	CASSPQGFNEKLFF
TRBD2	TRBV10-3	TRBJ2-7	few	TGTGCCACCGCCAACTGGGAGCGGGAGGCTCCCGAGCAGTACTTC	CATANWEREAPEQYF
TRBD1	TRBV6-5	TRBJ2-6	.	TGTGCCAGCAGTTACTCAGGGGGCGCTGGGGCCAACGTCCTGACTTTC	CASSYSGGAGANVLTF
.	TRBV6-6	TRBJ2-7	.	TGTGCCAGCAGTTACGCAAATCTAGACTACGAGCAGTACTTC	CASSYANLDYEQYF
TRBD2	TRBV7-9	TRBJ2-1	few	TGTGCCAGCAGCTTAGCTAGCGGGGCTCAGCAGTTCTTC	CASSLASGAQQFF
TRBD1	TRBV7-2	TRBJ2-7	.	TGTGCCAGCAGCCCCGGGACAGGGACCTACGAGCAGTACTTC	CASSPGTGTYEQYF
.	TRBV5-6	TRBJ2-2	few	TGTGCCAGCAGCTTGTTGCGGCCCAGGAACACCGGGGAGCTGTTTTTT	CASSLLRPRNTGELFF
.	TRBV30	TRBJ1-5	.	TGTGCCTGGAGTTTACCGGGACAACCGAATCAGCCCCAGCATTTT	CAWSLPGQPNQPQHF
.	TRBV7-2	TRBJ2-2	.	TGTGCCAGCAGCTTAGTGGCTCCCCTCACCGGGGAGCTGTTTTTT	CASSLVAPLTGELFF
.	TRBV20-1	TRBJ2-3	.	TGCAGTGCCGCTACAGATACGCAGTATTTT	CSAATDTQYF
TRBD1	TRBV13	TRBJ2-7	few	TGTGCCAGCAGCCACCGGGACAGGGACTACGAGCAGTACTTC	CASSHRDRDYEQYF
.	TRBV28	TRBJ2-5	few	TGTGCCAGCTTTACTTCGAATTCATGGGGGACCCAGTACTTC	CASFTSNSWGTQYF
TRBD1	TRBV14	TRBJ2-2	few	TGTGCCAGCAGCCTCGACAGGGGGCGAGTTGGGACCGGGGAGCTGTTTTTT	CASSLDRGRVGTGELFF
.	TRBV6-5	TRBJ1-6	few	TGTGCCAGCAGTTTAAGGAAAGGGGGTAATTCACCCCTCCACTTT	CASSLRKGGNSPLHF
.	TRBV28	TRBJ2-5	.	TGTGCCAGCAGTTCCCCCTCCAGGGTGGGGGCGCGAGAGACCCAGTACTTC	CASSSPSRVGARETQYF
.	TRBV4-3	TRBJ1-5	few	TGCGCCAGCAGCCAAGATCGGCGTCAGCCCCAGCATTTT	CASSQDRRQPQHF
TRBD2	TRBV18	TRBJ2-5	few	TGTGCCAGCGCCCAACTAGCGTTCGATGCGGAGACCCAGTACTTC	CASAQLAFDAETQYF
TRBD2	TRBV10-3	TRBJ2-3	few	TGTGCCATCAGTGATCCAGCGGGGGGGCTGATAGACACAGATACGCAGTATTTT	CAISDPAGGLIDTDTQYF
TRBD1	TRBV7-9	TRBJ2-1	few	TGTGCCAGCAGCTTATTCGGACAGGGTCCCGATGAGCAGTTCTTC	CASSLFGQGPDEQFF
TRBD1	TRBV4-1	TRBJ1-5	.	TGCGCCAGCAGTCCCGGGACAGGGATCAATCAGCCCCAGCATTTT	CASSPGTGINQPQHF
TRBD1	TRBV7-9	TRBJ2-7	few	TGTGCCAGCAGCCTCCAGGGGGCCTACGAGCAGTACTTC	CASSLQGAYEQYF
.	TRBV5-1	TRBJ2-5	.	TGCGCCAGCAGCCTGAGGGGGGAGCGAGGAGAGACCCAGTACTTC	CASSLRGERGETQYF
.	TRBV6-6	TRBJ2-1	.	TGTGCCAGCAGTTACTCGGGGTTCGATACGGATGAGCAGTTCTTC	CASSYSGFDTDEQFF
TRBD1	TRBV18	TRBJ1-5	.	TGTGCCAGCTCACCGACAGGGGGCGATCAGCCCCAGCATTTT	CASSPTGGDQPQHF
TRBD1	TRBV27	TRBJ1-2	.	TGTGCCAGCAGTTTATTGGACAGGGGGCGCCGGGGCTACACCTTC	CASSLLDRGRRGYTF
TRBD2	TRBV7-2	TRBJ2-2	.	TGTGCCAGCAGCCCGCGACTAGCGGGGGGCACCGGGGAGCTGTTTTTT	CASSPRLAGGTGELFF
TRBD2	TRBV7-3	TRBJ2-7	.	TGTGCCAGCAGCCTCAGCGGGGGGTCCAACGAGCAGTACTTC	CASSLSGGSNEQYF
.	TRBV27	TRBJ2-7	.	TGTGCCAGCAGTTTACGCAGGCAGGGCTACGAGCAGTACTTC	CASSLRRQGYEQYF
.	TRBV30	TRBJ1-5	few	TGTGCCTGGAGTGGAGTTCAGGCTCAGCCCCAGCATTTT	CAWSGVQAQPQHF
TRBD1	TRBV6-6	TRBJ1-2	few	TGTGCCAGCAGTTCGGGACAGGGTATCTATGGCTACACCTTC	CASSSGQGIYGYTF
.	TRBV9	TRBJ2-5	few	TGTGCCAGCAGCGTAGCCTTTACCAAAGAGACCCAGTACTTC	CASSVAFTKETQYF
.	TRBV2	TRBJ2-3	few	TGTGCCAGCAGGCGGGACATAGCTAGCACAGATACGCAGTATTTT	CASRRDIASTDTQYF
.	TRBV29-1	TRBJ1-1	.	TGCAGCGTTGCAGGGACGGCTATGAACACTGAAGCTTTCTTT	CSVAGTAMNTEAFF
.	TRBV6-5	TRBJ1-4	.	TGTGCCAGCAAAGTTCAGGGTGCAACTAATGAAAAACTGTTTTTT	CASKVQGATNEKLFF
.	TRBV7-2	TRBJ1-1	few	TGTGCCAGCAGCGCCGGGCGGAACACTGAAGCTTTCTTT	CASSAGRNTEAFF
TRBD2	TRBV5-1	TRBJ2-1	few	TGCGCCAGCAGCCCACCCCTACTAGCGGGGGGTTACAATGAGCAGTTCTTC	CASSPPLLAGGYNEQFF
.	TRBV6-5	TRBJ1-2	.	TGTGCCAGCAGTTACCAGACTTTCCCAGCTAACTATGGCTACACCTTC	CASSYQTFPANYGYTF
.	TRBV27	TRBJ2-3	.	TGTGCCAGCAGTTTGATGGGCACAGATACGCAGTATTTT	CASSLMGTDTQYF
.	TRBV6-6	TRBJ2-7	few	TGTGCCAGCAGTTCCCTAGGGGGACCGATCTCCTACGAGCAGTACTTC	CASSSLGGPISYEQYF
TRBD2	TRBV5-1	TRBJ2-1	.	TGCGCCAGCAGCTCCCTTAGCGGGTCCTACCTTACGGAGCAGTTCTTC	CASSSLSGSYLTEQFF
TRBD1	TRBV5-4	TRBJ2-7	.	TGTGCCAGCAGCCCCGGACAGGGCGAGGGCTACGAGCAGTACTTC	CASSPGQGEGYEQYF
.	TRBV12-5	TRBJ2-7	.	TGTGCTAGTGAATCCCCGGGCGGTGAGCAGTACTTC	CASESPGGEQYF